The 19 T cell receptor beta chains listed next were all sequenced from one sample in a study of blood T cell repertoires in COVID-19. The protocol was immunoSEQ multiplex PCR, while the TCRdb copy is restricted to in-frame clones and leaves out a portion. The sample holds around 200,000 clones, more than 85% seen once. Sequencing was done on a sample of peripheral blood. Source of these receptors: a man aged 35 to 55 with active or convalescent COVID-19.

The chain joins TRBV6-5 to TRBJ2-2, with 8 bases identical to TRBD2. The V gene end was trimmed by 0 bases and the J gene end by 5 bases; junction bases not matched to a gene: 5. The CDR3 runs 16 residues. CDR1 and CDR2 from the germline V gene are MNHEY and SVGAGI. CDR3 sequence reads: CASSYSPGGATGELFF. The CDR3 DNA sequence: TGTGCCAGCAGTTACTCACCCGGGGGGGCAACCGGGGAGCTGTTTTTT.

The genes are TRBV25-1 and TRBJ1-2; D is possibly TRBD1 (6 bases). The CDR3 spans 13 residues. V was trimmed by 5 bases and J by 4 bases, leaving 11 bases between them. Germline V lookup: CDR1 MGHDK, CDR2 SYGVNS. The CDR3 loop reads CASSLQGTYGYTF. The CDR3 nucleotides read TGTGCCAGCAGTCTACAGGGTACCTATGGCTACACCTTC.

The CDR3 loop is CASKETGWETEAFF. CDR3 sequence (DNA): TGTGCCAGCAAAGAGACAGGGTGGGAAACTGAAGCTTTCTTT. J is TRBJ1-1 and V is TRBV25-1, with TRBD1 matching 7 bases. Germline CDR1 is MGHDK and CDR2 is SYGVNS. J gave up 5 bases and V 7 bases, and 10 bases lay outside the gene matches. The CDR3 contains 14 residues.

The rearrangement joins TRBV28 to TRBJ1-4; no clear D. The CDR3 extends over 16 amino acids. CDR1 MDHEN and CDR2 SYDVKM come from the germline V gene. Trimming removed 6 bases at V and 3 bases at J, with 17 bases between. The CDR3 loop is CASSRGVVGANEKLFF. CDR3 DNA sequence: TGTGCCAGCAGCCGTGGAGTGGTCGGGGCTAATGAAAAACTGTTTTTT.

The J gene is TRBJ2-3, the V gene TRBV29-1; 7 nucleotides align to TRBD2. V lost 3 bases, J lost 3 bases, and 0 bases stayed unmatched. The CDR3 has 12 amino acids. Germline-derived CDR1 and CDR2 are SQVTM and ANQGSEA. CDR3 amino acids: CSVDGGTDTQYF. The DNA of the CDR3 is TGCAGCGTTGACGGGGGGACAGATACGCAGTATTTT.

The CDR3 protein is CASRQGEAFF. The CDR3 nucleotides read TGCGCCAGCAGACAGGGGGAAGCTTTCTTT. The chain combines TRBV10-1 with TRBJ1-1; TRBD1 agrees at 7 bases. The CDR3 extends over 10 amino acids. From germline, CDR1 is WNHNN and CDR2 SYGVQD (reference sequence). V shed 6 bases and J 8 bases; nucleotides not matched to a gene: 0.

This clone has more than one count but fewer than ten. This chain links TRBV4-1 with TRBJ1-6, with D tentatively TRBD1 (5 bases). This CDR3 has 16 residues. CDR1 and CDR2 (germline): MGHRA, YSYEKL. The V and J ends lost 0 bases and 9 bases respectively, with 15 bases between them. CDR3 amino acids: CASSQERGFLSSPLHF. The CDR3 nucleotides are TGCGCCAGCAGCCAAGAAAGGGGATTTCTTTCTTCACCCCTCCACTTT.

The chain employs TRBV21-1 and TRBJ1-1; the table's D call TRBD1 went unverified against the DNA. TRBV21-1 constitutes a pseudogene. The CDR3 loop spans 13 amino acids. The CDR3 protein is CASSDRGLTEAFF. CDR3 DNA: TGTGCCAGCAGCGACAGGGGATTAACTGAAGCTTTCTTT.

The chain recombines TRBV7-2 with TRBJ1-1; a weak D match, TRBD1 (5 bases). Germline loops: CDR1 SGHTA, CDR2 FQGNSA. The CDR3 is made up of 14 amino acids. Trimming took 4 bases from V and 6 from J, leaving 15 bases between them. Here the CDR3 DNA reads TGTGCCAGCAGCTCGCGGGGCCTCATCGCTGAAGCTTTCTTT. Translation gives CASSSRGLIAEAFF.

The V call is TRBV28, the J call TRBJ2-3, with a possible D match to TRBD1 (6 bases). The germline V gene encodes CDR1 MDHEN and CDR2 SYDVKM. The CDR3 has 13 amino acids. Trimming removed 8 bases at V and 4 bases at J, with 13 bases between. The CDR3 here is CASAKAGADTQYF. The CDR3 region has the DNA TGTGCCAGCGCTAAGGCAGGGGCAGATACGCAGTATTTT.

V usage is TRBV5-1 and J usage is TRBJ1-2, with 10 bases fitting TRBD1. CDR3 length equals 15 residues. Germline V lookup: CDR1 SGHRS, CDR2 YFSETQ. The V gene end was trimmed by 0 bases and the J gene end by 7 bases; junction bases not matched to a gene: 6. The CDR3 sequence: CASSLVDRGQGGYTF. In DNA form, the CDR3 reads TGCGCCAGCAGCTTGGTTGACAGGGGGCAAGGTGGCTACACCTTC.

CDR3 protein: CASSFLPGQGTYEQYF. The CDR3 DNA reads as TGTGCCAGCAGCTTTTTGCCGGGACAGGGAACCTACGAGCAGTACTTC. The chain couples TRBV11-2 to TRBJ2-7; 9 bases fit TRBD1. Germline loops: CDR1 SGHAT, CDR2 FQNNGV. This CDR3 region has 16 residues. J gave up 2 bases and V 3 bases, and 8 bases lay outside the gene matches.

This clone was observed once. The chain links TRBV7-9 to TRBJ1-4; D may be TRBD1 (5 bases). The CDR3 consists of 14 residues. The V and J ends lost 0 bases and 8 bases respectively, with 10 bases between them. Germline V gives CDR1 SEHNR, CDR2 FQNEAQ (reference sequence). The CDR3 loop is CASSLASAGEKLFF. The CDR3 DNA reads TGTGCCAGCAGCTTAGCCAGCGCAGGGGAAAAACTGTTTTTT.

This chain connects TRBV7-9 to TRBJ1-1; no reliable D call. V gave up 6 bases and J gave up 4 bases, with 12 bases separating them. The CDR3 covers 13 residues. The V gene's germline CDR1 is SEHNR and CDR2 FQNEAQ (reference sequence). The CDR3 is CASRRVGGTEAFF. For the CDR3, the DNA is TGTGCCAGCAGGCGAGTTGGTGGCACTGAAGCTTTCTTT.

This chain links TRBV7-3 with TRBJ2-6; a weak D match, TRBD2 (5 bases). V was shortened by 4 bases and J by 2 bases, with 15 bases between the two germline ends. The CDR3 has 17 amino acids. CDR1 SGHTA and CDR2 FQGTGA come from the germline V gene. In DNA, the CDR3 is TGTGCCAGCAGCTCCCAAGGAACGGGAACTGGGGCCAACGTCCTGACTTTC. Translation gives CASSSQGTGTGANVLTF.

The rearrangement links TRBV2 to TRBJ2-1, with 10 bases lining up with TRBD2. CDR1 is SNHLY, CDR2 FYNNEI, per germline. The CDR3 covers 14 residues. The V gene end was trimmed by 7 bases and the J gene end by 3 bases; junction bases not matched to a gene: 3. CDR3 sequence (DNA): TGTGCCAGCACAACTAGCGGGGTCTACAATGAGCAGTTCTTC. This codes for CASTTSGVYNEQFF.

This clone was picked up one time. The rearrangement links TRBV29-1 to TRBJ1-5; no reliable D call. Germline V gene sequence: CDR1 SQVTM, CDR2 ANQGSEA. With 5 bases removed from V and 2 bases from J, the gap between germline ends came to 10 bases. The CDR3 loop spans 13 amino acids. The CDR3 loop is CSVTGSGNQPQHF. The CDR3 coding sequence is TGCAGCGTTACGGGATCAGGCAATCAGCCCCAGCATTTT.

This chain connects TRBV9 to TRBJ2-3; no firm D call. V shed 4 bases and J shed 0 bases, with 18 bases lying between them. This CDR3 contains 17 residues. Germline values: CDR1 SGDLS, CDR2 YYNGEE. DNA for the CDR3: TGTGCCAGCAGCCCGCCCCCCAACCCCGCGAGCACAGATACGCAGTATTTT. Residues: CASSPPPNPASTDTQYF.

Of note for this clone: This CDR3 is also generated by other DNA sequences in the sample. The CDR3 protein is CASSQEGQGPYEQYF. In nucleotides, the CDR3 is TGCGCCAGCAGCCAAGAGGGCCAGGGCCCTTACGAGCAGTACTTC. The chain employs TRBV4-1 and TRBJ2-7, with TRBD1 as a possible D gene (5 bases). The CDR3 sequence is 15 residues long. Trimming cost V 0 bases and J 4 bases, with 13 bases left between them. The germline V gene encodes CDR1 MGHRA and CDR2 YSYEKL.